Listed below are T cell receptor beta chains from one sample, sequenced in a study of cytomegalovirus exposure and HLA in healthy donors. The repertoire was sequenced with immunoSEQ multiplex PCR; TCRdb's copy has only in-frame clones and lacks some. The sample lists around 110,000 clones; around four fifths were seen once. The specimen sequenced was PBMCs. These receptors all come from a man between 25 and 39 years old in good health and CMV-seronegative. The CDR3 runs from the conserved cysteine through the conserved F or W. D genes are given only for firm matches. A clone size is listed for some rows: how often the clone was seen (once, few, many), or a class if it is expanded.

-,-,TRBV4-2,TRBJ1-5,TGTGCCAGCAGCCATAGGACAGTCAATCAGCCCCAGCATTTT,CASSHRTVNQPQHF
few,-,TRBV19,TRBJ2-3,TGTGCCAGTAAAGAAGGGGGTGGCACAGATACGCAGTATTTT,CASKEGGGTDTQYF
-,TRBD1,TRBV5-1,TRBJ1-2,TGCGCCAGCAGCTTAACAGGGGGCGCGAACTATGGCTACACCTTC,CASSLTGGANYGYTF
-,-,TRBV11-2,TRBJ1-1,TGTGCCAGCAGCTTTAGTGAGGACAGTGAAGCTTTCTTT,CASSFSEDSEAFF
-,-,TRBV7-2,TRBJ2-7,TGTGCCAGCAGCTATGGGGGGGCGTCCTACGAGCAGTACTTC,CASSYGGASYEQYF
-,TRBD1,TRBV28,TRBJ1-2,TGTGCCAGCAGTTTGGGACAGGGGGCGGGCGGCTACACCTTC,CASSLGQGAGGYTF
once,TRBD2,TRBV5-1,TRBJ2-2,TGCGCCAGCAGCTTGAGTCCAGCGGGAACGAACACCGGGGAGCTGTTTTTT,CASSLSPAGTNTGELFF
-,-,TRBV7-9,TRBJ1-2,TGTGCCAGCAGCTTAGGGAGGCCGACCTACGGCTACACCTTC,CASSLGRPTYGYTF
-,TRBD1,TRBV5-1,TRBJ1-4,TGCGCCAGCAGGCTCGACAGGGGGCGCGGAGAAAAACTGTTTTTT,CASRLDRGRGEKLFF
-,TRBD2,TRBV7-3,TRBJ2-2,TGTGCCAGCAGCTTATTTCCTGGACTAGCGGGAGGCACCGGGGAGCTGTTTTTT,CASSLFPGLAGGTGELFF
-,-,TRBV7-9,TRBJ2-3,TGTTCCAGCAGCTTAGTGGAGGGGACGCAGTATTTT,CSSSLVEGTQYF
-,-,TRBV6-1,TRBJ2-7,TGTGCCAGCAGTGAAGCAGGGGGTTTCGGCGAGCAGTACTTC,CASSEAGGFGEQYF
-,-,TRBV15,TRBJ2-7,TGTGCCACCAGCAAGGAGGGGCTAACCTACGAGCAGTACTTC,CATSKEGLTYEQYF
few,TRBD1,TRBV10-1,TRBJ1-2,TGCGCCAGCAGTGAGCACAGGGGCTATGGCTACACCTTC,CASSEHRGYGYTF
-,TRBD1,TRBV28,TRBJ2-1,TGTGCCAGCAGGTACCGGGACAGGGGTTACAATGAGCAGTTCTTC,CASRYRDRGYNEQFF
-,TRBD1,TRBV6-1,TRBJ2-7,TGTGCCAGCAGTGGCAGGACAGGGAGCGAAGCCTACGAGCAGTACTTC,CASSGRTGSEAYEQYF
-,-,TRBV9,TRBJ2-3,TGTGCCAGCAGCGTAGGTGGAGGCTCTAGCACAGATACGCAGTATTTT,CASSVGGGSSTDTQYF
-,-,TRBV12-5,TRBJ2-3,TGTGCTAGTGGTCCCGGGTTAAGCACAGATACGCAGTATTTT,CASGPGLSTDTQYF
-,TRBD2,TRBV27,TRBJ2-7,TGTGCCAGCAGTCCCGGGACTAGCGGCTACGAGCAGTACTTC,CASSPGTSGYEQYF
-,-,TRBV7-9,TRBJ1-4,TGTGCCAGCAGCTTAGCAGCGCAGGGTGGCAATGAAAAACTGTTTTTT,CASSLAAQGGNEKLFF
few,TRBD2,TRBV7-9,TRBJ2-5,TGTGCCAGCAGCCTAGGCGGGGGGCCGGAGACCCAGTACTTC,CASSLGGGPETQYF
few,-,TRBV29-1,TRBJ1-2,TGCAGCGTTGTAGGGGCGAGGGGCTACACCTTC,CSVVGARGYTF
-,-,TRBV5-1,TRBJ1-2,TGCGCCAGCAGCGCGCAGGGATATGGCTACACCTTC,CASSAQGYGYTF
once,-,TRBV28,TRBJ2-3,TGTGCCAGCAGTTTAATAACAGATACGCAGTATTTT,CASSLITDTQYF
-,-,TRBV5-6,TRBJ1-4,TGTGCCAGCAGCCGGGGACAATTTAATGAAAAACTGTTTTTT,CASSRGQFNEKLFF
-,-,TRBV4-1,TRBJ1-1,TGCGCCAGCAGCCGGACTGTGAACACTGAAGCTTTCTTT,CASSRTVNTEAFF
-,-,TRBV7-7,TRBJ2-5,TGTGCCAGCAGCTTAAGTACACAAGAGACCCAGTACTTC,CASSLSTQETQYF
-,-,TRBV6-1,TRBJ1-2,TGTGCCAGCAGTGAAGCTACAAGAGGGTGGTACACCTTC,CASSEATRGWYTF
-,TRBD1,TRBV6-1,TRBJ1-2,TGTGCCAGCAGTGAAGCGGACAGGGAGGTGAATTCTAAATCTGGCTACACCTTC,CASSEADREVNSKSGYTF
-,-,TRBV2,TRBJ2-1,TGTGCCAGCAGTGAAGGCGATGAGCAGTTCTTC,CASSEGDEQFF
-,TRBD1,TRBV2,TRBJ2-6,TGTGCCAGCAGACCGGGACAGGGGGCGTCGGGGGCCAACGTCCTGACTTTC,CASRPGQGASGANVLTF
-,TRBD2,TRBV27,TRBJ2-3,TGTGCCAGCAGTATAACTAGCGGAACCACAGATACGCAGTATTTT,CASSITSGTTDTQYF
-,-,TRBV9,TRBJ2-2,TGTGCCAGCAGCCCGTCGAACACCGGGGAGCTGTTTTTT,CASSPSNTGELFF
-,-,TRBV5-1,TRBJ2-5,TGCGCCAGCAGCTCCGACAGAGTGGAGACCCAGTACTTC,CASSSDRVETQYF
-,-,TRBV19,TRBJ2-1,TGTGCCAGTAGTATCTGGGGCAGCTCCTACAATGAGCAGTTCTTC,CASSIWGSSYNEQFF